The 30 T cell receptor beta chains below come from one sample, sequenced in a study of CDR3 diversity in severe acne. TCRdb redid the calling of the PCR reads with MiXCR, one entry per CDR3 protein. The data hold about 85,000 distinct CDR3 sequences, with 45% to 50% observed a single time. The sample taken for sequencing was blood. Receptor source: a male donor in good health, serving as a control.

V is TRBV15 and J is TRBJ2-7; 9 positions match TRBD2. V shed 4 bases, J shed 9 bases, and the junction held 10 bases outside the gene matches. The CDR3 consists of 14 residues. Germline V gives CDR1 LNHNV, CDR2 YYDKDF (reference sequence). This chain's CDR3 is CATSMKTSGLRQYF. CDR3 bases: TGTGCCACCAGCATGAAGACTAGCGGCCTTCGGCAGTACTTC.

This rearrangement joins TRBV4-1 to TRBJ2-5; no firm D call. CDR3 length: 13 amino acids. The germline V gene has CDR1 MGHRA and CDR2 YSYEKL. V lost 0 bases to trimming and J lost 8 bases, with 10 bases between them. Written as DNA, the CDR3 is TGCGCCAGCAGCCAAGAAGAGAGAGGTACCCAGTACTTC. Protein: CASSQEERGTQYF.

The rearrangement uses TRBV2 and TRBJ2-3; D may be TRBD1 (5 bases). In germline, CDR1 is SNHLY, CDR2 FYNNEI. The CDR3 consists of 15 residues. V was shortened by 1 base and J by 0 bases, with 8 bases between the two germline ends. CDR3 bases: TGTGCCAGCAGTGAAGTAGGGGCTAGCACAGATACGCAGTATTTT. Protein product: CASSEVGASTDTQYF. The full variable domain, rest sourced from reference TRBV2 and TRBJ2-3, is EPEVTQTPSHQVTQMGQEVILRCVPISNHLYFYWYRQILGQKVEFLVSFYNNEISEKSEIFDDQFSVERPDGSNFTLKIRSTKLEDSAMYFCASSEVGASTDTQYFGPGTRLTVL.

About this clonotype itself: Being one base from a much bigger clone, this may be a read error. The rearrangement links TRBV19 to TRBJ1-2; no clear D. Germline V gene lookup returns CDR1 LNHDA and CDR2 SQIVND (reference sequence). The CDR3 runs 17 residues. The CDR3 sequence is CAGSPEVGFGANYGYTF. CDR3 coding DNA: TGTGCCGGTAGTCCCGAGGTAGGGTTCGGAGCTAACTATGGCTACACCTTC.

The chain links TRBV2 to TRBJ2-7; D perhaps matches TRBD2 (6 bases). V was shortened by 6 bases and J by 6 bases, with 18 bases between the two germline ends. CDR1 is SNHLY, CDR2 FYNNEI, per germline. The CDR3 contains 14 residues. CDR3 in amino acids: CASSAGTGSSEQYF. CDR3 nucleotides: TGTGCCAGCAGCGCCGGGACTGGTTCTTCCGAGCAGTACTTC.

The CDR3 DNA sequence: TGTGCCAGCAGCCAATCCGGACTAGCGGGACAAGAGACCCAGTACTTC. This translates into CASSQSGLAGQETQYF. This sequence joins TRBV4-2 and TRBJ2-5; 12 positions agree with TRBD2. The ends lost 2 bases at V and 2 bases at J; junction bases unmatched: 3. CDR3 size: 16 residues. Germline loops: CDR1 LGHNA, CDR2 YNFKEQ.

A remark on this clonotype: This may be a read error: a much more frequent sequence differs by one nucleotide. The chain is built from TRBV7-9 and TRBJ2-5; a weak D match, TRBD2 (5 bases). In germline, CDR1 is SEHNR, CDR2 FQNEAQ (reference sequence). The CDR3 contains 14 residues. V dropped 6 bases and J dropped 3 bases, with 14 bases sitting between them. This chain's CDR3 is CASRRSEDKETQYF. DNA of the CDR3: TGTGCCAGCAGAAGGTCGGAGGATAAAGAGACCCAGTACTTC.

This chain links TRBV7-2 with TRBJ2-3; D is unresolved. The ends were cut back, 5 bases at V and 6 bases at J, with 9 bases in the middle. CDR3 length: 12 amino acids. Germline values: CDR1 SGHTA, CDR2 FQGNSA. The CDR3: CASSPQRDTQYF. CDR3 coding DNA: TGTGCCAGCAGCCCTCAAAGGGATACGCAGTATTTT.

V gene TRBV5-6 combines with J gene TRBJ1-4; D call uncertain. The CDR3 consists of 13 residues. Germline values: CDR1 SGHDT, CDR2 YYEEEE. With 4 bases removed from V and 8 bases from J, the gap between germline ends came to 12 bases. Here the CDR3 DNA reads TGTGCCAGCAGCCAATGGGTAGGGGAAAAACTGTTTTTT. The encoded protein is CASSQWVGEKLFF.

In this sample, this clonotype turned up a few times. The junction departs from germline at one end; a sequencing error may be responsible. CDR3 residues: CASSLSSTIYF. In nucleotides, the CDR3 is TGTGCTAGCAGCTTAAGTAGCACCATATATTTT. The J gene is TRBJ1-3, the V gene TRBV7-7; D gene unclear. The CDR3 is 11 amino acids. Per the germline V gene, CDR1 is SSHAT and CDR2 is FNYEAQ (reference sequence). The full variable domain, with the rest looked up from reference TRBV7-7 and TRBJ1-3, is GAGVSQSPRYKVTKRGQDVTLRCDPISSHATLYWYQQALGQGPEFLTYFNYEAQPDKSGLPSDRFSAERPEGSISTLTIQRTEQRDSAMYRCASSLSSTIYFGEGSWLTVV.

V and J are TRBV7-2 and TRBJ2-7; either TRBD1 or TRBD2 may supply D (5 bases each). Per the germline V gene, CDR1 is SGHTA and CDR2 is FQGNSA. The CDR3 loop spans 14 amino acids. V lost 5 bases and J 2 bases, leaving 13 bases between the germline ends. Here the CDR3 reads CASSADLGAYEQYF. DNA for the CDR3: TGTGCCAGCAGCGCCGACTTGGGGGCCTACGAGCAGTACTTC.

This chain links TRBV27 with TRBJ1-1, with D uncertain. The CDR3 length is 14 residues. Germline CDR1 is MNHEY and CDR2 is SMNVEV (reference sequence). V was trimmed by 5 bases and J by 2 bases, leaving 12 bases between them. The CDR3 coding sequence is TGTGCCAGCAGTCATAGGGCTGGAAACACTGAAGCTTTCTTT. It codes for CASSHRAGNTEAFF.

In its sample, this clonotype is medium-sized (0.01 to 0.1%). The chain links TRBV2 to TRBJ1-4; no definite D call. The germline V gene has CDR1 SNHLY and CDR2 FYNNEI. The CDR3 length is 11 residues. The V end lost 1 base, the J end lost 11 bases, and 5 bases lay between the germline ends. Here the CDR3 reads CASSEGGKLFF. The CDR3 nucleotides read TGTGCCAGCAGTGAAGGTGGGAAACTGTTTTTT.

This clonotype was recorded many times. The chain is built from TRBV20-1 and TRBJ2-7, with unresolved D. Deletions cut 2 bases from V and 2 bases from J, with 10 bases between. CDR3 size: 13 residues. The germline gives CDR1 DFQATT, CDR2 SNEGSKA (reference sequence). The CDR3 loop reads CSARSAVAYEQYF. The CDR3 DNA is TGCAGTGCTAGATCCGCGGTAGCCTACGAGCAGTACTTC.

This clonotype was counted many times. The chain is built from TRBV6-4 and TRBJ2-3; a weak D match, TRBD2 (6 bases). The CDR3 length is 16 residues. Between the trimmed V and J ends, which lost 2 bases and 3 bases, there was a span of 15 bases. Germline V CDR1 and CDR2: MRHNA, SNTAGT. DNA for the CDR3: TGTGCCAGCAGTGACACGACTAGTATAATAACAGATACGCAGTATTTT. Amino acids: CASSDTTSIITDTQYF.

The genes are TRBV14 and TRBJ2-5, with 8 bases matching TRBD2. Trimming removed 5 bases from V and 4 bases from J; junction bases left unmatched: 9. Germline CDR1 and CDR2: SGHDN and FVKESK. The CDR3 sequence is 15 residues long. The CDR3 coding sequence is TGTGCCAGCAGCTGGGTGCGGGGGGCCAGAGAGACCCAGTACTTC. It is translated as CASSWVRGARETQYF.

CDR3 coding DNA: TGTGCCAGCAGTAAACAGGGTGGGAGCAATCAGCCCCAGCATTTT. Translated, it gives CASSKQGGSNQPQHF. The chain employs TRBV2 and TRBJ1-5, with D possibly matching TRBD1 (6 bases). The CDR3 sequence is 15 residues long. The germline CDR1 and CDR2 sequences are SNHLY and FYNNEI. The V end was cut by 5 bases, the J end by 1 base, with 12 bases between.

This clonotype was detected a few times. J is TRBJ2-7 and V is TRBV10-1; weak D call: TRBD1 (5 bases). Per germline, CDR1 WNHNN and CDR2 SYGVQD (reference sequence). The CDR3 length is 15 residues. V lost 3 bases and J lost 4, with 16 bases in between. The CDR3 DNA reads TGCGCCAGCAGTGACGACACCCTCGGACAATACGAGCAGTACTTC. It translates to CASSDDTLGQYEQYF.

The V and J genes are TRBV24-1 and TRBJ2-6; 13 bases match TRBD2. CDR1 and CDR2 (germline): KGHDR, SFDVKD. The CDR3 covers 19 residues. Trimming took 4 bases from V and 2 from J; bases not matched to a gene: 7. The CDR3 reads CATSDQTSGRAAGANVLTF. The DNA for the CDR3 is TGTGCCACCAGTGACCAAACTAGCGGGAGGGCCGCTGGGGCCAACGTCCTGACTTTC.

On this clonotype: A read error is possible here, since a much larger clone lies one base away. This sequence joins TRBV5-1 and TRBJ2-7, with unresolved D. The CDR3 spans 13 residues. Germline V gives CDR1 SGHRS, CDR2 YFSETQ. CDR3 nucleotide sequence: TGCGCCAGCAGCTTACTCGGCGCCTACAAGCAGTACTTC. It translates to CASSLLGAYKQYF.

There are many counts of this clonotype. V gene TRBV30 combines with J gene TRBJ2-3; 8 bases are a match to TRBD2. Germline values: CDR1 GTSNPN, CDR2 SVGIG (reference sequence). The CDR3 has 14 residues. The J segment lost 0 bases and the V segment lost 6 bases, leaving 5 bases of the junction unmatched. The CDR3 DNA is TGTGCCTGCCCCGGCGGGGGGAGCACAGATACGCAGTATTTT. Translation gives CACPGGGSTDTQYF.

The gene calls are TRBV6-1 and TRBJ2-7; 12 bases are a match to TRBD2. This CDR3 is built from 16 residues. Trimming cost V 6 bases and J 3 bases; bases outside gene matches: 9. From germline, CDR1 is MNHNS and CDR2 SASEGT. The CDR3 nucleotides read TGTGCCAGCAGCCGTGGACTAGCGGGACTCCGCTACGAGCAGTACTTC. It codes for CASSRGLAGLRYEQYF.

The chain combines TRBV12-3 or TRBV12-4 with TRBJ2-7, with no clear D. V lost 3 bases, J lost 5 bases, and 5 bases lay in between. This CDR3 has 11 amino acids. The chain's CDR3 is CASSFRHEQYF. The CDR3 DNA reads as TGTGCCAGCAGTTTTCGTCACGAGCAGTACTTC.

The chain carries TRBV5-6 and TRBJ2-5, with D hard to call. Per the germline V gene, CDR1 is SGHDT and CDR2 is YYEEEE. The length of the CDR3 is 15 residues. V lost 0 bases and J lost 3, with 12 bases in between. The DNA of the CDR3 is TGTGCCAGCAGCTTGGTGGACGTAACCAAAGAGACCCAGTACTTC. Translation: CASSLVDVTKETQYF.

CDR3 loop: CASSFPRDKAYEQYF. CDR3 DNA sequence: TGTGCCAGCAGCTTTCCCCGTGATAAAGCCTACGAGCAGTACTTC. V and J are TRBV7-2 and TRBJ2-7; D gene uncertain. Between the trimmed V and J ends, which lost 3 bases and 2 bases, there was a span of 14 bases. The CDR3 loop spans 15 amino acids. Germline V gene data show CDR1 as SGHTA and CDR2 as FQGNSA.

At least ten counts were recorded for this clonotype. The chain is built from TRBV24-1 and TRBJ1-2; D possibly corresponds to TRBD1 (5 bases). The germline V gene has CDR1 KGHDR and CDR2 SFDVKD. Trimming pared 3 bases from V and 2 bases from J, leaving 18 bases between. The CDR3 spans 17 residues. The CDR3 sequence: CATSDATRGDANYGYTF. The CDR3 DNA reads TGTGCCACCAGTGATGCCACTCGGGGGGATGCGAACTATGGCTACACCTTC.

The CDR3 DNA reads as TGTGCCAGCAGTCTCTCGACTAGCGGGAGTTTCAACGAGCAGTACTTC. Amino acid sequence: CASSLSTSGSFNEQYF. The J gene is TRBJ2-7, the V gene TRBV6-5; 12 nucleotides align to TRBD2. Germline assignment: CDR1 MNHEY and CDR2 SVGAGI. V lost 5 bases, J lost 5 bases, and 10 bases stayed unmatched. The CDR3 covers 16 residues.

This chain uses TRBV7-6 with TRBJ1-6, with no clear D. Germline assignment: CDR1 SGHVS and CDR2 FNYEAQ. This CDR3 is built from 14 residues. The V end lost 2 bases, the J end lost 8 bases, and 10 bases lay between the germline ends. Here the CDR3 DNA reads TGTGCCAGCAGCTTATCCCCGGTGGATTCACCCCTCCACTTT. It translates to CASSLSPVDSPLHF.

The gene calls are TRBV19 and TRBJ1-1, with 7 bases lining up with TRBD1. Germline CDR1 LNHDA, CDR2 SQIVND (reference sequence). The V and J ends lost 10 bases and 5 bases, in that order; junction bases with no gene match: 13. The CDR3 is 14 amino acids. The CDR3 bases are TGTGCCACCTTCCCGACAGGGCGACGTACTGAAGCTTTCTTT. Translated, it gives CATFPTGRRTEAFF. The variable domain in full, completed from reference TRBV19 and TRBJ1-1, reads DGGITQSPKYLFRKEGQNVTLSCEQNLNHDAMYWYRQDPGQGLRLIYYSQIVNDFQKGDIAEGYSVSREKKESFPLTVTSAQKNPTAFYLCATFPTGRRTEAFFGQGTRLTVV.

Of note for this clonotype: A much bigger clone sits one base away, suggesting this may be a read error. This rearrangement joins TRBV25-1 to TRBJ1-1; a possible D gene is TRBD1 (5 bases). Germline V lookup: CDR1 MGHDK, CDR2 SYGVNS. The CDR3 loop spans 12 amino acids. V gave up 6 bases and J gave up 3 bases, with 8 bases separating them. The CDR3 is CASRDSDTEAFF. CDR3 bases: TGTGCCAGCAGAGACAGTGACACTGAAGCTTTCTTT.